This T cell receptor beta chain comes out of a study of blood T cell repertoires in COVID-19. Background on the study: T cells, B-cell-depleted T cells, or PBMCs provided the cDNA or gDNA that served as material.

V lost 2 bases to trimming and J lost 3 bases; unmatched junction nucleotides: 6. Germline V CDR1 and CDR2: MDHEN, SYDVKM. The CDR3 is made up of 15 amino acids. The table came from immunoSEQ multiplex PCR; TCRdb's copy has only in-frame clones and leaves some out. The top ten hold around 3.1% of the sample, which has 200,000 to 250,000 clones, around nine tenths seen once. The gene calls are TRBV28 and TRBJ2-7; 8 nucleotides align to TRBD1. Sequenced: peripheral blood. The source of this sequence is a man in his fifties or sixties with acute or convalescent COVID-19. CDR3 DNA: TGTGCCAGCAGTTTAGTGGGACAGGCCCTCTACGAGCAGTACTTC. Its translation is CASSLVGQALYEQYF.